This is a list of T cell receptor beta chains from one sample in a study of blood T cell repertoires in COVID-19. Repertoires were generated with immunoSEQ multiplex PCR, while TCRdb's copy carries only in-frame clones and drops some. Altogether some 300,000 clones are present, around nine tenths being singletons, with the ten largest covering less than 3.5%. Sequences were obtained from PBMCs or T cells enriched from blood (not recorded which). These receptors were obtained from a woman aged 45-59 years who had been exposed to COVID-19. Each CDR3 is given with its conserved first and last residue. D genes are given only for firm matches. Expanded clones get a size class; other rows say once, few or many, or leave the size out.

V	J	length	D	size	CDR3	DNA
TRBV5-1	TRBJ1-6	16	-	-	CASSLGVGTNNSPLHF	TGCGCCAGCAGCCTGGGGGTGGGGACTAATAATTCACCCCTCCACTTT
TRBV12-5	TRBJ2-2	15	TRBD1	-	CASGLGQGAAGELFF	TGTGCTAGTGGTTTGGGACAGGGGGCAGCCGGGGAGCTGTTTTTT
TRBV15	TRBJ2-3	12	TRBD1	-	CATSTRQGTQYF	TGTGCCACCAGCACCCGACAGGGTACGCAGTATTTT
TRBV6-5	TRBJ1-2	14	-	-	CASCSARGNYGYTF	TGTGCCAGCTGCTCCGCTCGGGGGAATTATGGCTACACCTTC
TRBV28	TRBJ1-2	15	TRBD1	once	CASSLRTGANYGYTF	TGTGCCAGCAGTCTACGGACAGGGGCTAACTATGGCTACACCTTC
TRBV14	TRBJ1-6	16	TRBD1	-	CASSLRRDSVNSPLHF	TGTGCCAGCAGCCTGAGGAGGGACAGCGTTAATTCACCCCTCCACTTT
TRBV5-5	TRBJ1-2	15	-	-	CASSLGFAGGYGYTF	TGTGCCAGCAGCTTAGGCTTCGCGGGTGGCTATGGCTACACCTTC
TRBV28	TRBJ1-6	15	-	-	CASSDTGGARGALHF	TGTGCCAGCAGTGATACTGGTGGGGCTCGGGGGGCCCTCCACTTT
TRBV6-2/TRBV6-3	TRBJ2-1	12	-	once	CASSDFRDEQFF	TGTGCCAGCAGTGATTTCCGGGATGAGCAGTTCTTC
TRBV6-5	TRBJ1-6	16	-	-	CASSYSTVQANSPLHF	TGTGCCAGCAGTTACTCGACGGTCCAGGCGAATTCACCCCTCCACTTT
TRBV3-1/TRBV3-2	TRBJ2-5	17	TRBD2	-	CASSQGVVAGGQETQYF	TGTGCCAGCAGCCAAGGGGTAGTAGCGGGGGGCCAAGAGACCCAGTACTTC
TRBV28	TRBJ1-6	13	-	-	CASSPTPNSPLHF	TGTGCCAGCAGTCCGACTCCTAATTCACCCCTCCACTTT
TRBV19	TRBJ1-1	16	-	-	CASRPSGAKGNTEAFF	TGTGCCAGTAGACCCTCAGGGGCCAAAGGGAACACTGAAGCTTTCTTT
TRBV4-1	TRBJ2-2	13	TRBD2	-	CASRPPGGGELFF	TGCGCCAGCAGACCTCCGGGGGGCGGGGAGCTGTTTTTT
TRBV9	TRBJ1-1	14	-	-	CASSETGLPTEAFF	TGTGCCAGCAGCGAAACAGGGTTACCCACTGAAGCTTTCTTT
TRBV9	TRBJ1-6	14	TRBD1	-	CASSPGQYNSPLHF	TGTGCCAGCAGCCCGGGACAGTATAATTCACCCCTCCACTTT
TRBV5-1	TRBJ1-4	12	-	-	CASSLPDEKLFF	TGCGCCAGCAGCTTACCGGATGAAAAACTGTTTTTT
TRBV30	TRBJ2-1	14	-	-	CAWSPDWRNNEQFF	TGTGCCTGGAGCCCAGATTGGAGGAACAATGAGCAGTTCTTC
TRBV27	TRBJ2-1	13	TRBD2	-	CASRTAGDNEQFF	TGTGCCAGCAGGACCGCGGGGGACAATGAGCAGTTCTTC
TRBV4-1	TRBJ1-3	18	TRBD1	-	CASSQAVPSGGSGNTIYF	TGCGCCAGCAGCCAAGCCGTCCCCTCAGGGGGCTCTGGAAACACCATATATTTT
TRBV2	TRBJ1-1	14	-	-	CASSGQGRVDSAFF	TGTGCCAGCAGTGGCCAGGGGCGAGTAGACTCGGCTTTCTTT
TRBV2	TRBJ1-5	13	-	-	CASTQGGNQPQHF	TGTGCCAGCACCCAGGGTGGGAATCAGCCCCAGCATTTT
TRBV18	TRBJ2-5	14	-	-	CASSPRSGQETQYF	TGTGCCAGCTCCCCCCGGTCCGGCCAAGAGACCCAGTACTTC
TRBV3-1/TRBV3-2	TRBJ1-2	15	-	-	CASSQELEKLDGYTF	TGTGCCAGCAGCCAAGAATTGGAGAAACTCGATGGCTACACCTTC
TRBV28	TRBJ1-1	15	-	-	CASSLYAQVNTEAFF	TGTGCCAGCAGTTTATATGCACAGGTGAACACTGAAGCTTTCTTT
TRBV5-1	TRBJ2-3	17	TRBD2	-	CASSLRPSGGPADTQYF	TGCGCCAGCAGCTTACGTCCTAGCGGGGGGCCGGCAGATACGCAGTATTTT
TRBV7-2	TRBJ2-1	14	-	once	CASSLGQDYNEQFF	TGTGCCAGCAGCTTAGGCCAGGATTACAATGAGCAGTTCTTC
TRBV28	TRBJ2-5	16	TRBD2	-	CASLLGGLAGQETQYF	TGTGCCAGCCTTCTCGGGGGACTAGCGGGTCAAGAGACCCAGTACTTC
TRBV7-9	TRBJ2-3	15	-	-	CASSKSRTSTDTQYF	TGTGCCAGCAGCAAATCTAGGACTAGCACAGATACGCAGTATTTT
TRBV27	TRBJ1-5	13	-	-	CASSHRDKQPQHF	TGTGCCAGCAGCCACAGGGACAAACAGCCCCAGCATTTT
TRBV2	TRBJ1-4	12	TRBD1	-	CASKTGYEKLFF	TGTGCCAGCAAGACAGGGTATGAAAAACTGTTTTTT
TRBV28	TRBJ2-5	14	-	-	CASSPGWARETQYF	TGTGCCAGCAGTCCTGGTTGGGCTCGGGAGACCCAGTACTTC
TRBV3-1/TRBV3-2	TRBJ1-2	14	TRBD1	once	CASSSRDRYYGYTF	TGTGCCAGCAGCTCTCGGGACAGGTACTATGGCTACACCTTC
TRBV28	TRBJ2-7	11	-	-	CAAGQPYEQYF	TGCGCCGCGGGGCAGCCCTACGAGCAGTACTTC
TRBV9	TRBJ2-3	18	TRBD2	-	CASSVGTSGGTSTDTQYF	TGTGCCAGCAGCGTGGGGACTAGCGGGGGAACTAGCACAGATACGCAGTATTTT
TRBV7-5	TRBJ1-2	15	-	once	CARSSRGDKERGYTF	TGTGCCAGAAGCTCCCGTGGGGACAAGGAGCGAGGCTACACCTTC
TRBV5-1	TRBJ2-4	14	-	-	CASSPGRELNIQYF	TGCGCCAGCAGCCCGGGACGGGAGTTAAACATTCAGTACTTC
TRBV10-3	TRBJ1-1	12	-	-	CATTTRGSEAFF	TGTGCCACCACCACTCGAGGATCTGAAGCTTTCTTT
TRBV3-1/TRBV3-2	TRBJ2-2	15	-	-	CASSRASPNTGELFF	TGTGCCAGCAGCCGGGCCAGCCCGAACACCGGGGAGCTGTTTTTT
TRBV20-1	TRBJ1-5	15	-	-	CSASPGTQGNQPQHF	TGCAGTGCTAGTCCCGGGACACAGGGCAATCAGCCCCAGCATTTT
TRBV27	TRBJ1-1	15	TRBD1	-	CASSQATGGGIGAFF	TGTGCCAGCAGTCAAGCGACAGGGGGCGGAATTGGCGCTTTCTTT
TRBV27	TRBJ2-3	14	TRBD1	-	CASSRQGTTDTQYF	TGTGCCAGCTCAAGACAGGGAACAACAGATACGCAGTATTTT
TRBV19	TRBJ1-4	14	-	-	CASSPGGTNEKLFF	TGTGCCAGTAGTCCCGGAGGAACTAATGAAAAACTGTTTTTT
TRBV28	TRBJ1-6	16	TRBD1	-	CASRRSDGTGESPLHF	TGTGCCAGCAGACGAAGTGACGGGACAGGGGAGTCACCCCTCCACTTT